The clone carrying this T cell receptor (beta chain) has just a few counts. The antigen is undetermined. TCRdb itself ran the RT-PCR reads through MiXCR, one entry per CDR3 protein. The table shows hundreds of thousands of distinct CDR3 sequences, with about 14% occurring only once. The sample belongs to a study of response to subunit inactivated influenza vaccine. Findings and caveats of the study: Each seasonal flu vaccination may recruit only limited new T cells, authors suggested.

CDR3 length: 15 amino acids. Trimming took off 5 bases at V and 5 bases at J, with 18 bases between the two ends. Germline lookup yields CDR1 SGHTA and CDR2 FQGNSA. The sequence derives from a man between 45 and 60 years old who received an inactivated influenza vaccine. The chain uses TRBV7-2 and TRBJ1-2; D remains unclear. The material was PBMCs from blood, obtained around 15 days before vaccination. In DNA form, the CDR3 reads TGTGCCAGCAGCCCTCCGGGAGGGCGCGAATATGGCTACACCTTC. This encodes CASSPPGGREYGYTF. Drawing the rest from reference TRBV7-2 and TRBJ1-2, the complete variable domain is GAGVSQSPSNKVTEKGKDVELRCDPISGHTALYWYRQSLGQGLEFLIYFQGNSAPDKSGLPSDRFSAERTGGSVSTLTIQRTQQEDSAVYLCASSPPGGREYGYTFGSGTRLTVV.